The 27 T cell receptor beta chains in this list originate from one sample, sequenced in a study of T cells in Graves' hyperthyroidism and ophthalmopathy. Regions amplified from RNA transcripts were the TCR beta CDR3 regions. When the TCR CDR3 underwent first-round RT-PCR, the HTBI primer set was used. TCRdb used MiXCR to reprocess the multiplex PCR reads, holding one entry per CDR3 protein. The sample lists 500,000 to 600,000 distinct CDR3 sequences; over 45% were seen once. What was sequenced was peripheral blood or thyroid tissue (not recorded which). All receptors come from an adult woman with Graves' disease, either hyperthyroidism or ophthalmopathy (not recorded which).

This clonotype was picked up many times. The CDR3 loop reads CASSQDQQYGYTF. The CDR3 nucleotides read TGTGCCAGCAGCCAAGATCAACAGTATGGCTACACCTTC. J is TRBJ1-2 and V is TRBV14; D is ambiguous. Trimming pared 0 bases from V and 5 bases from J, leaving 7 bases between. Per germline, CDR1 SGHDN and CDR2 FVKESK. CDR3 length equals 13 residues.

This clonotype showed up just a few times. The chain is built from TRBV7-9 and TRBJ2-7, with D unclear. Germline CDR1 reads SEHNR; CDR2 reads FQNEAQ (reference sequence). The V end lost 5 bases, the J end lost 2 bases, and 10 bases lay between the germline ends. This CDR3 region has 13 residues. CDR3 residues: CASSPLPPYEQYF. The DNA of the CDR3 is TGTGCCAGCAGCCCTCTACCCCCCTACGAGCAGTACTTC.

This clonotype occurred many times. This CDR3 reads CSATEGGNTEAFF. The CDR3 DNA sequence: TGCAGTGCTACCGAGGGGGGGAACACTGAAGCTTTCTTT. This chain uses TRBV20-1 with TRBJ1-1; D is perhaps TRBD1 (6 bases). CDR3 length equals 13 residues. The germline CDR1 and CDR2 sequences are DFQATT and SNEGSKA (reference sequence). The germline V and J ends were trimmed by 4 bases and 1 base, with 10 bases remaining between them.

The chain is built from TRBV25-1 and TRBJ1-2; D is perhaps TRBD1 (6 bases). V lost 6 bases and J lost 4, with 12 bases in between. The CDR3 is 13 amino acids. Looked up from germline, CDR1 is MGHDK and CDR2 is SYGVNS. In DNA form, the CDR3 reads TGTGCCAGCAGCTTTCCGGACAGCTATGGCTACACCTTC. The encoded protein is CASSFPDSYGYTF.

The chain combines TRBV6-1 with TRBJ2-5; 11 positions agree with TRBD2. The CDR3 has 12 residues. Germline trimming cut 8 bases from V and 8 bases from J; bases unmatched to any gene: 4. The germline CDR1 and CDR2 sequences are MNHNS and SASEGT. The CDR3 DNA follows: TGTGCCAGCTCGACTAGCGGGAACACCCAGTACTTC. It is translated as CASSTSGNTQYF.

This clonotype was counted ten times or more. The chain employs TRBV19 and TRBJ1-5; 9 positions agree with TRBD1. CDR3 size: 16 residues. V shed 5 bases, J shed 0 bases, and the junction held 5 bases outside the gene matches. Germline V gives CDR1 LNHDA, CDR2 SQIVND (reference sequence). For the CDR3, the DNA is TGTGCCAGTAGTGACAGGGGGACGCATAGCAATCAGCCCCAGCATTTT. Its translation is CASSDRGTHSNQPQHF.

This clonotype came up a few times. The chain uses TRBV14 and TRBJ1-2, with D perhaps TRBD1 (5 bases). The length of the CDR3 is 11 residues. V gave up 4 bases and J gave up 10 bases, with 10 bases separating them. Germline V gene lookup returns CDR1 SGHDN and CDR2 FVKESK. This CDR3 is CASSLEGLYTF. The CDR3 DNA follows: TGTGCCAGCAGCCTCGAGGGGCTCTACACCTTC.

This clonotype showed up just a few times. The chain is built from TRBV29-1 and TRBJ1-2; 7 nucleotides line up with TRBD1. The CDR3 loop spans 13 amino acids. CDR1 and CDR2 from the germline V gene are SQVTM and ANQGSEA. With V trimmed by 5 bases and J by 2 bases, 5 bases remained unmatched. The CDR3 DNA sequence: TGCAGCGTTCTGGGGACAGACAACTATGGCTACACCTTC. Protein sequence: CSVLGTDNYGYTF.

This clonotype was detected only a few times. The chain uses TRBV20-1 and TRBJ2-7; a weak D match, TRBD2 (6 bases). V was cut by 2 bases and J by 0 bases, with 14 bases left in between. Germline V gene sequence: CDR1 DFQATT, CDR2 SNEGSKA (reference sequence). CDR3 length: 15 amino acids. The CDR3 nucleotides are TGCAGTGCTAGATCTTCGGGGGTTAACTCCTACGAGCAGTACTTC. Amino acids: CSARSSGVNSYEQYF.

The chain employs TRBV11-2 and TRBJ2-7; the D gene could be TRBD1 or TRBD2 (6 bases each). This CDR3 has 11 amino acids. Trimming pared 5 bases from V and 11 bases from J, leaving 13 bases between. CDR1 is SGHAT, CDR2 FQNNGV, per germline. The CDR3 spells CASSQGGQKYF. For the CDR3, the DNA is TGTGCCAGCAGCCAAGGGGGGCAGAAGTACTTC. Together with reference TRBV11-2 and TRBJ2-7, the CDR3 gives the full variable domain: EAGVAQSPRYKIIEKRQSVAFWCNPISGHATLYWYQQILGQGPKLLIQFQNNGVVDDSQLPKDRFSAERLKGVDSTLKIQPAKLEDSAVYLCASSQGGQKYFGPGTRLTVT.

The chain links TRBV2 to TRBJ2-7; D is uncertain. The CDR3 runs 12 residues. Trimming cost V 6 bases and J 6 bases, with 12 bases left between them. The germline V gene has CDR1 SNHLY and CDR2 FYNNEI. CDR3 sequence reads: CASRLEAAEQYF. The CDR3 nucleotides are TGTGCCAGCAGATTAGAGGCGGCCGAGCAGTACTTC.

This rearrangement joins TRBV29-1 to TRBJ1-3, with D possibly matching TRBD1 (5 bases). The CDR3 is 14 amino acids. Germline CDR1 reads SQVTM; CDR2 reads ANQGSEA. Trimming stripped 4 bases from V and 1 base from J, with 11 bases between. The CDR3 region has the DNA TGCAGCGTTGTCCCTCCAGGGTCTGGAAACACCATATATTTT. It specifies CSVVPPGSGNTIYF.

This chain uses TRBV10-3 with TRBJ1-2, with 10 nucleotides matching TRBD1. The CDR3 totals 12 residues. Per germline, CDR1 ENHRY and CDR2 SYGVKD. The ends lost 11 bases at V and 4 bases at J; junction bases unmatched: 4. The CDR3 DNA sequence: TGTGCCGGACAGGGGGTTGGCTATGGCTACACCTTC. The encoded protein is CAGQGVGYGYTF.

This clonotype was detected once. The rearrangement joins TRBV29-1 to TRBJ2-5; D gene ambiguous. The length of the CDR3 is 11 residues. From germline, CDR1 is SQVTM and CDR2 ANQGSEA. Between the trimmed V and J ends, which lost 2 bases and 5 bases, there was a span of 6 bases. The CDR3 sequence: CSVEPAETQYF. The CDR3 region has the DNA TGCAGCGTTGAACCCGCGGAGACCCAGTACTTC.

This clonotype was seen at least ten times. The chain links TRBV3-1 to TRBJ1-1; the D gene is possibly TRBD1 (6 bases). The CDR3 sequence is 15 residues long. V was trimmed by 1 base and J by 1 base, leaving 10 bases between them. The germline V gene encodes CDR1 LGHDT and CDR2 YNNKEL (reference sequence). This CDR3 is CASSQGTVENTEAFF. The CDR3 coding sequence is TGTGCCAGCAGCCAAGGGACAGTAGAGAACACTGAAGCTTTCTTT. The whole variable domain, remainder taken from reference TRBV3-1 and TRBJ1-1, is DTAVSQTPKYLVTQMGNDKSIKCEQNLGHDTMYWYKQDSKKFLKIMFSYNNKELIINETVPNRFSPKSPDKAHLNLHINSLELGDSAVYFCASSQGTVENTEAFFGQGTRLTVV.

This chain links TRBV7-6 with TRBJ1-1; D remains ambiguous. Trimming stripped 4 bases from V and 1 base from J, with 16 bases between. This CDR3 comprises 16 residues. Germline assignment: CDR1 SGHVS and CDR2 FNYEAQ. CDR3 amino acids: CASSSEWERGNTEAFF. The CDR3 nucleotides read TGTGCCAGCAGCTCCGAATGGGAACGGGGGAACACTGAAGCTTTCTTT. The variable domain in full, completed from reference TRBV7-6 and TRBJ1-1, reads GAGVSQSPRYKVTKRGQDVALRCDPISGHVSLYWYRQALGQGPEFLTYFNYEAQQDKSGLPNDRFSAERPEGSISTLTIQRTEQRDSAMYRCASSSEWERGNTEAFFGQGTRLTVV.

This clonotype was seen many times. The chain links TRBV7-9 to TRBJ2-5; 10 bases agree with TRBD1. This CDR3 spans 16 amino acids. Looked up from germline, CDR1 is SEHNR and CDR2 is FQNEAQ (reference sequence). V lost 3 bases to trimming and J lost 3 bases; unmatched junction nucleotides: 7. CDR3: CASSFSLGTGEETQYF. In DNA form, the CDR3 reads TGTGCCAGCAGCTTTTCGTTAGGGACAGGGGAAGAGACCCAGTACTTC.

This clonotype was seen ten or more times. V and J are TRBV20-1 and TRBJ2-7; 8 nucleotides line up with TRBD1. The V gene's germline CDR1 is DFQATT and CDR2 SNEGSKA (reference sequence). CDR3 length: 14 residues. Trimming at V came to 0 bases and at J to 5 bases, leaving 6 bases not matched to a gene. CDR3 amino acids: CSARETGVANEQYF. In DNA form, the CDR3 reads TGCAGTGCTAGAGAGACAGGGGTGGCCAACGAGCAGTACTTC.

This clonotype was recorded once. This sequence joins TRBV9 and TRBJ1-4; 11 bases line up with TRBD1. V shed 4 bases, J shed 7 bases, and the junction held 6 bases outside the gene matches. The germline CDR1 and CDR2 sequences are SGDLS and YYNGEE. CDR3 size: 15 residues. CDR3 sequence (DNA): TGTGCCAGCAGCTTAGCCGGGACAGGGGGTGAAAAACTGTTTTTT. This gives the protein CASSLAGTGGEKLFF.

This clonotype was seen a handful of times. The chain is built from TRBV9 and TRBJ2-5; TRBD2 matches at 8 bases. This CDR3 has 14 amino acids. The germline CDR1 and CDR2 sequences are SGDLS and YYNGEE. V was pared by 2 bases and J by 5 bases, with 5 bases of the junction left unmatched. CDR3 nucleotide sequence: TGTGCCAGCAGCGTCAGCGGGAGTAGCGAGACCCAGTACTTC. Encoded protein: CASSVSGSSETQYF. The entire variable domain, with the rest obtained from reference TRBV9 and TRBJ2-5, is as follows: DSGVTQTPKHLITATGQRVTLRCSPRSGDLSVYWYQQSLDQGLQFLIQYYNGEERAKGNILERFSAQQFPDLHSELNLSSLELGDSALYFCASSVSGSSETQYFGPGTRLLVL.

This clonotype turned up a few times. The V gene is TRBV7-9, the J gene TRBJ2-6; D ambiguous. This CDR3 comprises 13 residues. The germline V and J ends were trimmed by 5 bases and 4 bases, with 6 bases remaining between them. Germline CDR1 SEHNR, CDR2 FQNEAQ (reference sequence). CDR3 nucleotide sequence: TGTGCCAGCAGCCTGAAGGGGGCCAACGTCCTGACTTTC. It encodes CASSLKGANVLTF. Using reference TRBV7-9 and TRBJ2-6 for the parts outside the CDR3, the full variable domain is DTGVSQNPRHKITKRGQNVTFRCDPISEHNRLYWYRQTLGQGPEFLTYFQNEAQLEKSRLLSDRFSAERPKGSFSTLEIQRTEQGDSAMYLCASSLKGANVLTFGAGSRLTVL.

The chain links TRBV29-1 to TRBJ2-2; no reliable D call. V shed 1 base and J shed 0 bases, with 6 bases lying between them. The CDR3 has 14 amino acids. CDR1 and CDR2 from the germline V gene are SQVTM and ANQGSEA. CDR3 nucleotides: TGCAGCGTTGAAGCGGGTACGAACACCGGGGAGCTGTTTTTT. It encodes CSVEAGTNTGELFF.

The chain couples TRBV7-9 to TRBJ2-7; D not certain. V was shortened by 5 bases and J by 2 bases, with 16 bases between the two germline ends. The CDR3 runs 15 residues. From germline, CDR1 is SEHNR and CDR2 FQNEAQ (reference sequence). The CDR3 nucleotides read TGTGCCAGCAGCCGTGGCGGACCAACAACCTACGAGCAGTACTTC. Translation gives CASSRGGPTTYEQYF.

As concerns this clonotype: It is unclear where the CDR3 begins or ends on the DNA, so no DNA is shown, and the CDR3 is as TCRdb lists it. The chain has TRBV25-1 and TRBJ2-7; whether TRBD1, the table's D call, matches the DNA was not checked. Per the germline V gene, CDR1 is MGHDK and CDR2 is SYGVNS. The CDR3 is 23 residues long, counting both termini. CDR3 loop: CASSFYICSANGQHRDRAYEQYF.

This clonotype was picked up many times. V usage is TRBV7-2 and J usage is TRBJ1-6; D not certain. Trimming cost V 1 base and J 4 bases, with 2 bases left between them. Per germline, CDR1 SGHTA and CDR2 FQGNSA. The CDR3 spans 13 residues. For the CDR3, the DNA is TGTGCCAGCAGCTTAGTTTATAATTCACCCCTCCACTTT. It is translated as CASSLVYNSPLHF.

This sequence joins TRBV15 and TRBJ2-5; 8 bases map to TRBD1. The V gene end was trimmed by 3 bases and the J gene end by 5 bases; junction bases not matched to a gene: 14. The CDR3 loop spans 17 amino acids. Germline CDR1 LNHNV, CDR2 YYDKDF (reference sequence). The CDR3 reads CATSSRDRRNHRETQYF. CDR3 in DNA: TGTGCCACCAGCAGCCGGGACAGGAGGAACCATAGGGAGACCCAGTACTTC.

The rearrangement links TRBV14 to TRBJ1-2; D not certain. The germline gives CDR1 SGHDN, CDR2 FVKESK. V was trimmed by 1 base and J by 5 bases, leaving 11 bases between them. The CDR3 loop spans 14 amino acids. CDR3 coding DNA: TGTGCCAGCAGCCAAGTCGCGACGTCGTATGGCTACACCTTC. Its protein product is CASSQVATSYGYTF.